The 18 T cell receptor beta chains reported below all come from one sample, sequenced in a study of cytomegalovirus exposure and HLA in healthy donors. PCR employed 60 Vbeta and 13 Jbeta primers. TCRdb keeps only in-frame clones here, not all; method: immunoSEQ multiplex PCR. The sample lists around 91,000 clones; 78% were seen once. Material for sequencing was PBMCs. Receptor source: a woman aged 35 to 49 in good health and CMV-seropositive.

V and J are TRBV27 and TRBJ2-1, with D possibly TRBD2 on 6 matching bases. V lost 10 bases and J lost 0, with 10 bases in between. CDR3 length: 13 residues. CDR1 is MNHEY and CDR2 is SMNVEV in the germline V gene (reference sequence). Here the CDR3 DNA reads TGTGCCACCCTCGGGAGCTCCTACAATGAGCAGTTCTTC. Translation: CATLGSSYNEQFF.

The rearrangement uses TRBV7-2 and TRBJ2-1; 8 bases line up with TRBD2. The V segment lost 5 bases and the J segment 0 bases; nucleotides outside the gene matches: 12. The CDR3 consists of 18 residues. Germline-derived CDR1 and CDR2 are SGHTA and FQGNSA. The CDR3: CASSGGFSGTSSYNEQFF. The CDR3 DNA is TGTGCCAGCAGCGGTGGGTTTAGCGGGACTAGCTCCTACAATGAGCAGTTCTTC.

CDR3: CASSLYHRVGDTEAFF. The DNA for the CDR3 is TGTGCCAGCAGCTTATACCACAGGGTCGGGGACACTGAAGCTTTCTTT. The genes are TRBV11-2 and TRBJ1-1; D perhaps matches TRBD1 (6 bases). Trimming left V 2 bases short and J 3 bases short, with 16 bases between. Per the germline V gene, CDR1 is SGHAT and CDR2 is FQNNGV. The CDR3 is made up of 16 amino acids.

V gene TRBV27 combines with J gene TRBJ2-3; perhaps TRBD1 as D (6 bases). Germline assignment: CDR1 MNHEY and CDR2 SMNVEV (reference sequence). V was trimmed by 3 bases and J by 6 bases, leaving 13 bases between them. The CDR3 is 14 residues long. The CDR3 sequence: CASSLSGVRDTQYF. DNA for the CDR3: TGTGCCAGCAGTTTGTCAGGGGTACGTGATACGCAGTATTTT.

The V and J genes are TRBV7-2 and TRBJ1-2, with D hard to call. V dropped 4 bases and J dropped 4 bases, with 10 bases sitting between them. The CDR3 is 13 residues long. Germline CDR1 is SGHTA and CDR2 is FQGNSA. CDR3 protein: CASSSGSFYGYTF. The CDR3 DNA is TGTGCCAGCAGCTCCGGGTCGTTCTATGGCTACACCTTC.

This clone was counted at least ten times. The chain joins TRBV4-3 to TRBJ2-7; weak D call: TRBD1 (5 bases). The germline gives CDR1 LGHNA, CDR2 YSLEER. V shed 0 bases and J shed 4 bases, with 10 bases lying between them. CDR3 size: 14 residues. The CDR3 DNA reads TGCGCCAGCAGCCAAGAAAGGGGCAGATACGAGCAGTACTTC. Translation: CASSQERGRYEQYF.

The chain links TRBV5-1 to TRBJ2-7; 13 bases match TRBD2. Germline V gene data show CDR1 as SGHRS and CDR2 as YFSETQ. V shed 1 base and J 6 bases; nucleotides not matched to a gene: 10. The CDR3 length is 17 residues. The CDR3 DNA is TGCGCCAGCAGCTTGATGGGACTAGCGGGGCTGTCCGCCGAGCAGTACTTC. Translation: CASSLMGLAGLSAEQYF.

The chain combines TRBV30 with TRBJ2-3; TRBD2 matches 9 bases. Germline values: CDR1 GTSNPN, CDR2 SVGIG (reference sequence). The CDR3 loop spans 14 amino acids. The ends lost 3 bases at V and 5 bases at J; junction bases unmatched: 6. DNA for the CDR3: TGTGCCTGGAGAGGCGGGAGGGAGGTAGATACGCAGTATTTT. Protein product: CAWRGGREVDTQYF. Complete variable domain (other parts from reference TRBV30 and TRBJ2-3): SQTIHQWPATLVQPVGSPLSLECTVEGTSNPNLYWYRQAAGRGLQLLFYSVGIGQISSEVPQNLSASRPQDRQFILSSKKLLLSDSGFYLCAWRGGREVDTQYFGPGTRLTVL.

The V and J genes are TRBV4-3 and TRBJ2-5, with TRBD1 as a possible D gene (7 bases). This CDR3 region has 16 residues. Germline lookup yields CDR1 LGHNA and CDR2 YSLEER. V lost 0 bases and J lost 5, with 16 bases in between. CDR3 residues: CASSQDPAGGRETQYF. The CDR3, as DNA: TGCGCCAGCAGCCAAGATCCCGCAGGGGGGAGGGAGACCCAGTACTTC.

The CDR3 is CASTRGRNDYEQYF. For the CDR3, the DNA is TGTGCCAGCACCCGCGGGCGGAATGACTACGAGCAGTACTTC. The rearrangement uses TRBV11-2 and TRBJ2-7; maybe TRBD2 (5 bases). Germline assignment: CDR1 SGHAT and CDR2 FQNNGV. There are 14 residues in the CDR3. The V end lost 7 bases, the J end lost 3 bases, and 16 bases lay between the germline ends.

CDR3 coding DNA: TGCGCCAGCAGCTTCGGAGGGGTTAAGGACGAGCAGTACTTC. It is translated as CASSFGGVKDEQYF. J is TRBJ2-5 and V is TRBV5-1; tentative D call: TRBD2 (6 bases). The J call may be wrong; the DNA end is better matched by TRBJ2-7. Per the germline V gene, CDR1 is SGHRS and CDR2 is YFSETQ. The CDR3 contains 14 residues.

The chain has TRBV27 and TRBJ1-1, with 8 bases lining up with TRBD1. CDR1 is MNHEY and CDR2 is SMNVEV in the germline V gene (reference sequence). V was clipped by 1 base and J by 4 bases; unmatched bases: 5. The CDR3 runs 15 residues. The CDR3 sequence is CASSLFRTGFTEAFF. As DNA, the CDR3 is TGTGCCAGCAGTTTATTCCGGACAGGGTTCACTGAAGCTTTCTTT.

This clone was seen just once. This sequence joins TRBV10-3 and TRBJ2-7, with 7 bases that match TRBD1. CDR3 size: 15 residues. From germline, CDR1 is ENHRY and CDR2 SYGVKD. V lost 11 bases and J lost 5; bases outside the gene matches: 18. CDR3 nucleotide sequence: TGTGCCGTAAGCCTGAGCCCACAGGGGATGGACGAGCAGTACTTC. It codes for CAVSLSPQGMDEQYF.

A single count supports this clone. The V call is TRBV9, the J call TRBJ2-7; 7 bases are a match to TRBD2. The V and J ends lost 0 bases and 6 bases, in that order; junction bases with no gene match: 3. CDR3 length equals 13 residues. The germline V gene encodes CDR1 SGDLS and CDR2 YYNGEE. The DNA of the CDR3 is TGTGCCAGCAGCGTAGAGCCTAGCGGCGAGCAGTACTTC. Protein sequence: CASSVEPSGEQYF.

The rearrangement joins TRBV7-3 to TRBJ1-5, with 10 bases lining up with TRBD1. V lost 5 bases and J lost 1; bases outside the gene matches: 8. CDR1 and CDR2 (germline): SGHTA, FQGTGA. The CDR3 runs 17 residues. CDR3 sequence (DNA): TGTGCCAGCAGCCCTCAGGGACAGGGGATAAGCAATCAGCCCCAGCATTTT. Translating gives CASSPQGQGISNQPQHF.

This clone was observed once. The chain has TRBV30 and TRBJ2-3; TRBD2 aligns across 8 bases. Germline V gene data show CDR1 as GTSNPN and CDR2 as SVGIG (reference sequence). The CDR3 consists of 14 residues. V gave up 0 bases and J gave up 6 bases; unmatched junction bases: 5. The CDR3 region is CAWSVHGREDTQYF. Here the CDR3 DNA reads TGTGCCTGGAGTGTACACGGGAGGGAGGATACGCAGTATTTT.

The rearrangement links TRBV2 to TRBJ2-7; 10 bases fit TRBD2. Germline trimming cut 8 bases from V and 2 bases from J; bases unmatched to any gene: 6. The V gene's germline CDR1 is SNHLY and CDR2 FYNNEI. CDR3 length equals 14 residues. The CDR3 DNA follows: TGTGCCAGCGCCGGGACTAGCGACACCTACGAGCAGTACTTC. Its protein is CASAGTSDTYEQYF.

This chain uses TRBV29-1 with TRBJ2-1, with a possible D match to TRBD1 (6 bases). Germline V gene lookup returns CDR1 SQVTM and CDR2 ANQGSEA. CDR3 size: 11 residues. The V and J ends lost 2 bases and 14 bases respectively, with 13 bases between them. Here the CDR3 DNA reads TGCAGCGTTGAACAGCCGGACAGTAAGTTCTTC. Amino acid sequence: CSVEQPDSKFF.